The source of this TCR beta chain is a study of cytomegalovirus exposure and HLA in healthy donors. Overall study findings and caveats: The presence/absence work took it that sequencing depth was about the same across donors. Cytomegalovirus association was assigned to some 160 TCR beta chains. Researchers reportedly found TCR beta sequences accurately predicted most subjects' HLA-A and HLA-B alleles. Later analysis revealed greater clonal expansion in HLA-associated TCR beta chains than in equally common others.

With 60 Vbeta and 13 Jbeta primers, the PCR was carried out. Clones were read by immunoSEQ multiplex PCR, and TCRdb kept only the in-frame ones, dropping some. The sample holds about 140,000 clones, around 78% seen once. The CDR3 loop spans 14 amino acids. Germline lookup yields CDR1 MNHEY and CDR2 SMNVEV (reference sequence). V gave up 2 bases and J gave up 6 bases, with 8 bases separating them. Regarding this clone: The antigen remains unidentified.

The clonotype was recovered from a male donor in good health and CMV-seronegative. Sequencing was performed on PBMCs. V and J are TRBV27 and TRBJ1-6; D is undetermined. CDR3 nucleotide sequence: TGTGCCAGCAGTTTAGAAGCTTCTAATTCACCCCTCCACTTT. It translates to CASSLEASNSPLHF.